This T cell receptor (beta chain) was documented in a study of cytomegalovirus exposure and HLA in healthy donors. The CDR3 length is 14 residues. With 8 bases clipped from V and 3 bases from J, the junction kept 3 bases outside the gene matches. Germline-derived CDR1 and CDR2 are LNHDA and SQIVND (reference sequence). The PCR used 60 Vbeta and 13 Jbeta primers. Here immunoSEQ multiplex PCR was the method, and the copy in TCRdb shows in-frame clones only, minus some. The sample carries more than 110,000 clones, roughly 80% recorded once. The clonotype comes from a female donor in good health and CMV-seronegative. Specimen: PBMCs. This chain joins TRBV19 and TRBJ2-1; 11 bases match TRBD2. CDR3 sequence: CASSGLAVYNEQFF. CDR3 nucleotides: TGTGCCAGTTCGGGACTAGCGGTCTACAATGAGCAGTTCTTC.